What follows is one T cell receptor beta chain and its context. This record comes from a study of blood T cells in healthy people across ages. For the study at large: With template switching, about one barcoded beta molecule was captured per two T cells.

Using a J-beta primer mix together with a sample-barcoded 5' primer, a second PCR was run for about 6 to 12 cycles. Via MiXCR, TCRdb re-called the 5' RACE reads, giving one row per CDR3 protein. The sample lists about 1.4 million distinct CDR3 sequences, around 59% seen once, with approximately 7% in the top ten. With each sample, at least 6 micrograms of total RNA were extracted. This CDR3 region has 15 residues. V lost 6 bases and J lost 6; bases outside the gene matches: 10. This TCR was sampled from a man between 18 and 35 years old in good health. The chain combines TRBV12-3 or TRBV12-4 with TRBJ2-1, with 8 bases matching TRBD2. Sample: blood. The CDR3 region has the DNA TGTGCCAGCAGCTGGACTAGCAGTTCTGGCAATGAGCAGTTCTTC. It codes for CASSWTSSSGNEQFF.